What follows are 13 T cell receptor beta chains derived from one specimen sequenced in a study of blood T cells in healthy people across ages. A J-beta primer mix and a sample-barcoded 5' primer were used in a second PCR of roughly 7 to 12 cycles. Each CDR3 protein is one row after TCRdb ran MiXCR on the 5' RACE reads. The sample lists 600,000 to 850,000 distinct CDR3 sequences, 20% to 25% occurring once. This same sample was also part of a study on T cells of mothers and their children.

Specimen: blood. These receptor sequences come from a boy aged 5-17 years in good health.

The chain has TRBV7-2 and TRBJ2-3; 13 bases align to TRBD2. CDR1 is SGHTA and CDR2 is FQGNSA in the germline V gene. The CDR3 has 18 amino acids. J gave up 5 bases and V 1 base, and 9 bases lay outside the gene matches. The CDR3 protein is CASSLVGGLAGVRDTQYF. Written as DNA, the CDR3 is TGTGCCAGCAGCTTAGTGGGCGGACTAGCGGGGGTTAGAGATACGCAGTATTTT. Together with reference TRBV7-2 and TRBJ2-3, the CDR3 gives the full variable domain: GAGVSQSPSNKVTEKGKDVELRCDPISGHTALYWYRQSLGQGLEFLIYFQGNSAPDKSGLPSDRFSAERTGGSVSTLTIQRTQQEDSAVYLCASSLVGGLAGVRDTQYFGPGTRLTVL.

The chain couples TRBV12-5 to TRBJ2-5; possible D gene TRBD2, 7 bases. V dropped 2 bases and J dropped 4 bases, with 17 bases sitting between them. The germline gives CDR1 LGHNT, CDR2 FRNRAP. The CDR3 consists of 16 residues. CDR3 bases: TGTGCTAGTGGTTTGTTAGTCGGGGGGCTGGGAGAGACCCAGTACTTC. Its protein is CASGLLVGGLGETQYF.

CDR3 in amino acids: CSARDPTGGTDTQYF. CDR3 sequence (DNA): TGCAGTGCTAGAGATCCAACGGGCGGCACAGATACGCAGTATTTT. This sequence joins TRBV20-1 and TRBJ2-3; D call uncertain. The ends were cut back, 0 bases at V and 1 base at J, with 11 bases in the middle. This CDR3 is built from 15 residues. CDR1 DFQATT and CDR2 SNEGSKA come from the germline V gene (reference sequence).

The rearrangement joins TRBV20-1 to TRBJ1-1; D is unresolved. The CDR3 length is 17 residues. The germline CDR1 and CDR2 sequences are DFQATT and SNEGSKA (reference sequence). Between the trimmed V and J ends, which lost 0 bases and 0 bases, there was a span of 17 bases. CDR3 loop: CSARDPSQTPMNTEAFF. As DNA, the CDR3 is TGCAGTGCTAGAGATCCCTCGCAGACCCCAATGAACACTGAAGCTTTCTTT.

V gene TRBV20-1 combines with J gene TRBJ1-1, with 7 bases matching TRBD1. V was pared by 6 bases and J by 1 base, with 5 bases of the junction left unmatched. CDR3 size: 13 residues. The germline CDR1 and CDR2 sequences are DFQATT and SNEGSKA (reference sequence). CDR3 region: CSAPKGANTEAFF. CDR3 coding DNA: TGCAGTGCCCCGAAGGGGGCGAACACTGAAGCTTTCTTT.

The rearrangement links TRBV7-2 to TRBJ1-2; 9 bases match TRBD1. CDR1 is SGHTA and CDR2 is FQGNSA in the germline V gene. CDR3 length equals 16 residues. Unmatched junction bases numbered 7, after V lost 1 base and J lost 4 bases. The CDR3 bases are TGTGCCAGCAGCTTAGTCCCGGGACAGGGAAGCTATGGCTACACCTTC. Translation gives CASSLVPGQGSYGYTF.

The rearrangement joins TRBV12-3 or TRBV12-4 to TRBJ2-7; no definite D call. The CDR3 totals 15 residues. V lost 3 bases and J lost 5, with 17 bases in between. The CDR3 region has the DNA TGTGCCAGCAGTTTTGTGGGGATGCGGCTACACGAGCAGTACTTC. Amino acids: CASSFVGMRLHEQYF.

The chain recombines TRBV29-1 with TRBJ2-3; D ambiguous. This CDR3 contains 11 residues. The V end lost 5 bases, the J end lost 6 bases, and 9 bases lay between the germline ends. The V gene's germline CDR1 is SQVTM and CDR2 ANQGSEA. This CDR3 reads CSVPDLDTQYF. Written as DNA, the CDR3 is TGCAGCGTTCCCGATTTGGATACGCAGTATTTT.

This clonotype has just one count. The V gene is TRBV7-3, the J gene TRBJ2-3; 11 bases agree with TRBD1. CDR1 is SGHTA, CDR2 FQGTGA, per germline. V lost 5 bases to trimming and J lost 4 bases; unmatched junction nucleotides: 8. The CDR3 sequence is 16 residues long. The CDR3 loop is CASSLGQGVDADTQYF. The CDR3 bases are TGTGCCAGCAGCCTGGGACAGGGGGTCGACGCAGATACGCAGTATTTT. The full variable domain, with the rest looked up from reference TRBV7-3 and TRBJ2-3, is GAGVSQTPSNKVTEKGKYVELRCDPISGHTALYWYRQSLGQGPEFLIYFQGTGAADDSGLPNDRFFAVRPEGSVSTLKIQRTERGDSAVYLCASSLGQGVDADTQYFGPGTRLTVL.

The chain links TRBV28 to TRBJ2-5; TRBD2 matches at 13 bases. The end of the DNA aligns better with TRBJ2-7, so the J call may be wrong. Germline V CDR1 and CDR2: MDHEN, SYDVKM. CDR3 length equals 15 residues. In DNA, the CDR3 is TGTGCCAGCAGTTCGGGACTAGCGGGAACCGACGAGCAGTACTTC. Residues: CASSSGLAGTDEQYF.

This clonotype was seen only a few times. This chain joins TRBV6-6 and TRBJ1-4; D gene uncertain. This CDR3 has 16 residues. The V end was cut by 3 bases, the J end by 2 bases, with 13 bases between. Looked up from germline, CDR1 is MNHNY and CDR2 is SVGAGI (reference sequence). CDR3: CASSYRTYGTNEKLFF. CDR3 nucleotides: TGTGCCAGCAGTTATAGAACGTATGGGACTAATGAAAAACTGTTTTTT.

The chain links TRBV5-1 to TRBJ2-7; perhaps TRBD1 as D (6 bases). This CDR3 has 11 amino acids. The germline V gene encodes CDR1 SGHRS and CDR2 YFSETQ. The CDR3 reads CASSANREDKV. Here the CDR3 DNA reads TGCGCCAGCAGCGCCAACAGGGAAGACAAAGTC.

This clonotype showed up just a few times. This chain uses TRBV20-1 with TRBJ2-1; no definite D call. Germline CDR1 reads DFQATT; CDR2 reads SNEGSKA (reference sequence). Trimming took off 3 bases at V and 3 bases at J, with 15 bases between the two ends. The CDR3 loop spans 15 amino acids. The CDR3 here is CSASHWSRLYNEQFF. For the CDR3, the DNA is TGCAGTGCTAGCCACTGGTCGCGACTCTACAATGAGCAGTTCTTC.